This T cell receptor (beta chain) stems from a study of T cells after yellow fever vaccination. Across the whole study: SMART-Seq v4 Ultra Low Input handled preparation of low-cell-number fractions.

This clonotype was seen ten or more times. Template-switching 5'RACE yielded the TCR cDNA; a universal primer site and UMIs were added in the process. TCRdb analysed the 5' RACE reads with MiXCR anew, one entry per CDR3 protein. This table has 350,000 to 550,000 distinct CDR3 sequences, about 17% appearing once. The CDR3 loop spans 14 amino acids. Trimming took 4 bases from V and 5 from J; bases not matched to a gene: 3. The receptor's source is a man aged 18 to 35 who received the YFV17D yellow fever vaccine. The sample was PBMCs, taken before the yellow fever booster vaccination. The rearrangement joins TRBV12-3 or TRBV12-4 to TRBJ1-5, with TRBD1 matching over 9 bases. The DNA for the CDR3 is TGTGCCAGCAGTTCCGGGACAGGGCATCAGCCCCAGCATTTT. Protein: CASSSGTGHQPQHF.